The next 19 T cell receptor beta chains were all read from a single sample in a study of Graves' ophthalmopathy and Graves' hyperthyroidism (dated 2018 in TCRdb). The sequencing machine was an Illumina HiSeq 2000. For repertoire sequencing, TCR beta CDR3 regions were amplified from RNA transcripts. HTBI primers and the Qiagen OneStep RT-PCR kit were used in a first-round RT-PCR, which was followed by a second-round multiplex PCR, size selection and purification. TCRdb reanalyzed the raw reads on its own, using fastp at Q25 for trimming and MiXCR for clone calling, and kept in-frame beta chains. Entries are consolidated by CDR3 protein sequence, retaining the most common genes and DNA. The sample includes over a million distinct CDR3 sequences, with 35% to 40% observed a single time. The top ten clones comprise around 10% of the sample. The sample taken for sequencing was peripheral blood or thyroid tissue (not recorded which). The receptors were sampled from an adult man with Graves' hyperthyroidism.

The table lists this clonotype with many counts. The chain carries TRBV19 and TRBJ1-1; perhaps TRBD1 as D (5 bases). The length of the CDR3 is 15 residues. Germline V CDR1 and CDR2: LNHDA, SQIVND (reference sequence). Trimming removed 5 bases from V and 5 bases from J, with 18 bases in between. The CDR3 spells CASSPTGTGGTEAFF. DNA for the CDR3: TGTGCCAGTAGTCCAACCGGGACGGGGGGAACTGAAGCTTTCTTT. The entire variable domain, with the rest obtained from reference TRBV19 and TRBJ1-1, is as follows: DGGITQSPKYLFRKEGQNVTLSCEQNLNHDAMYWYRQDPGQGLRLIYYSQIVNDFQKGDIAEGYSVSREKKESFPLTVTSAQKNPTAFYLCASSPTGTGGTEAFFGQGTRLTVV.

The chain joins TRBV6-5 to TRBJ2-5; TRBD1 might be the D (6 bases). There are 14 residues in the CDR3. The germline V and J ends were trimmed by 6 bases and 0 bases, with 11 bases remaining between them. Germline V gene lookup returns CDR1 MNHEY and CDR2 SVGAGI. The CDR3 DNA reads TGTGCCAGCAGCACCAGGGGAAACCAAGAGACCCAGTACTTC. Residues: CASSTRGNQETQYF.

The CDR3 sequence is CAISARGTGVMNTEAFF. The CDR3 DNA follows: TGTGCCATCAGTGCCCGGGGGACAGGGGTCATGAACACTGAAGCTTTCTTT. The J gene is TRBJ1-1, the V gene TRBV10-3; 10 positions match TRBD1. The germline gives CDR1 ENHRY, CDR2 SYGVKD. The CDR3 consists of 17 residues. J gave up 0 bases and V 4 bases, and 8 bases lay outside the gene matches.

The J gene is TRBJ2-7, the V gene TRBV9, with 12 bases that match TRBD1. The CDR3 is made up of 14 amino acids. Germline V gene data show CDR1 as SGDLS and CDR2 as YYNGEE. Unmatched junction bases numbered 0, after V lost 0 bases and J lost 5 bases. CDR3 in amino acids: CASSVGDRGHEQYF. CDR3 in DNA: TGTGCCAGCAGCGTAGGGGACAGGGGGCACGAGCAGTACTTC.

Remarks on this clonotype: The junction departs from the called germline gene at one end, perhaps through a read error. Here the CDR3 DNA reads TGTGCCAGCAGTTACTCGGGCACTCTGACCCAGCATTTT. Its translation is CASSYSGTLTQHF. The rearrangement uses TRBV10-3 and TRBJ1-5; D is unclear. The CDR3 loop spans 13 amino acids. Germline V gene data show CDR1 as ENHRY and CDR2 as SYGVKD.

The rearrangement uses TRBV12-3 or TRBV12-4 and TRBJ1-6; D call uncertain. The CDR3 spans 9 residues. V was pared by 2 bases and J by 18 bases, with 5 bases between. CDR3 nucleotides: TGTGCCAGCAGTTTATCCCCCCACTTT. Its protein is CASSLSPHF.

This clonotype was seen a few times. The chain recombines TRBV11-1 with TRBJ2-7; perhaps D is TRBD1 or TRBD2 (5 bases each). The CDR3 contains 15 residues. The V gene's germline CDR1 is SGHAT and CDR2 FQDESV (reference sequence). V was trimmed by 5 bases and J by 7 bases, leaving 21 bases between them. CDR3 in DNA: TGTGCCAGCAGCGCCTACGGGGACGGGCCCTGGGAGCAGTACTTC. This sequence encodes CASSAYGDGPWEQYF.

V is TRBV7-9 and J is TRBJ2-7; D is perhaps TRBD1 or TRBD2 (6 bases each). V was clipped by 6 bases and J by 6 bases, with 21 bases between them. This CDR3 region has 15 residues. Germline assignment: CDR1 SEHNR and CDR2 FQNEAQ (reference sequence). CDR3 residues: CASSYSAEGVREQYF. As DNA, the CDR3 is TGTGCCAGCAGTTACTCCGCGGAGGGGGTACGCGAGCAGTACTTC.

Comment on this clonotype: This likely comes from a read error, as the CDR3 has no conserved phenylalanine or tryptophan at its end. It is unclear where the CDR3 begins or ends on the DNA, so no DNA is shown, and the CDR3 is as TCRdb lists it. This sequence joins TRBV9 and TRBJ2-2; no DNA check was done on the table's D call, TRBD1. Looked up from germline, CDR1 is SGDLS and CDR2 is YYNGEE. Inclusive of both ends, the CDR3 amounts to 9 amino acids. The CDR3 reads CASSQVGAR.

The CDR3 spells CSARWTGGAFF. The DNA for the CDR3 is TGCAGTGCTAGATGGACAGGGGGAGCTTTCTTT. The chain couples TRBV20-1 to TRBJ1-1; TRBD1 aligns across 10 bases. The CDR3 consists of 11 residues. J gave up 10 bases and V 2 bases, and 1 base lay outside the gene matches. Germline V CDR1 and CDR2: DFQATT, SNEGSKA (reference sequence).

As concerns this clonotype: The CDR3 ends on some other residue instead of the conserved phenylalanine or tryptophan, so this is likely a read error. The chain couples TRBV10-2 to TRBJ1-5; D is perhaps TRBD1 (5 bases). Trimming cost V 4 bases and J 7 bases, with 17 bases left between them. This CDR3 contains 15 residues. Germline-derived CDR1 and CDR2 are WSHSY and SAAADI. The CDR3 sequence: CASSGSQGGVQPQHI. CDR3 DNA sequence: TGCGCCAGCAGTGGGTCCCAGGGAGGAGTGCAGCCCCAGCATATT.

About this clonotype: This may be a read error: a much more frequent sequence differs by one nucleotide. V gene TRBV29-1 combines with J gene TRBJ2-7; maybe TRBD1 (5 bases). Per germline, CDR1 SQVTM and CDR2 ANQGSEA. The CDR3 runs 14 residues. The CDR3 nucleotides read TGCAGCGTTGAATTACAGGAGAGCTCCTACGAGCAGTGCTTC. This sequence encodes CSVELQESSYEQCF.

A note on this clonotype: At one end, the junction sequence differs from germline, possibly due to a read error. The chain joins TRBV7-8 to TRBJ2-5, with D perhaps matching TRBD2 (5 bases). CDR3 length: 12 residues. CDR1 is SGHVS and CDR2 is FQNEAQ in the germline V gene. CDR3 nucleotide sequence: TGTGCCAGCAGCTTAGCGGGAGAGCCCCAGTACTTC. Residues: CASSLAGEPQYF.

The chain joins TRBV7-9 to TRBJ1-3; D not resolved. Germline-derived CDR1 and CDR2 are SEHNR and FQNEAQ (reference sequence). V was trimmed by 5 bases and J by 4 bases, leaving 12 bases between them. The CDR3 is 14 amino acids. CDR3 sequence: CASSLRMGGNTIYF. CDR3 bases: TGTGCCAGCAGCCTACGAATGGGAGGAAACACCATATATTTT.

This clonotype was counted only a few times. The rearrangement joins TRBV6-6 to TRBJ1-5, with D tentatively TRBD1 (5 bases). CDR1 is MNHNY and CDR2 is SVGAGI in the germline V gene (reference sequence). The CDR3 is 14 residues long. The CDR3, as DNA: TGTGCAATCAGCGGGGGGATTAGCAATCAGCCCCAGCATTTT. Residues: CAISGGISNQPQHF.

This clonotype was counted many times. The gene calls are TRBV5-1 and TRBJ2-7, with D possibly called TRBD1 or TRBD2 (5 bases each). The germline V gene has CDR1 SGHRS and CDR2 YFSETQ. The CDR3 covers 12 residues. Trimming took off 0 bases at V and 10 bases at J, with 11 bases between the two ends. The CDR3 here is CASSLAEGLQYF. CDR3 sequence (DNA): TGCGCCAGCAGCTTGGCCGAGGGGCTTCAGTACTTC.

J is TRBJ1-2 and V is TRBV3-1; D is perhaps TRBD1 (5 bases). Looked up from germline, CDR1 is LGHDT and CDR2 is YNNKEL (reference sequence). This CDR3 has 14 amino acids. V gave up 0 bases and J gave up 6 bases, with 11 bases separating them. The CDR3 region has the DNA TGTGCCAGCAGCCAAGAAACAGGAAAAGATGGCTACACCTTC. The encoded protein is CASSQETGKDGYTF.

Remarks on this clonotype: No conserved phenylalanine or tryptophan is present at the end of the CDR3, so a read error is the likely explanation. The chain recombines TRBV7-2 with TRBJ1-1, with no clear D. Germline V gene sequence: CDR1 SGHTA, CDR2 FQGNSA. Between the trimmed V and J ends, which lost 2 bases and 2 bases, there was a span of 3 bases. The CDR3 runs 12 residues. CDR3 nucleotides: TGTGCCAGCAGCTTACACAACACTGAAGCTTTCCTT. It specifies CASSLHNTEAFL.

This clonotype appeared a few times. The chain employs TRBV29-1 and TRBJ2-5, with 11 nucleotides matching TRBD1. Germline trimming cut 6 bases from V and 2 bases from J; bases unmatched to any gene: 8. This CDR3 contains 15 residues. Germline assignment: CDR1 SQVTM and CDR2 ANQGSEA. The CDR3 nucleotides are TGCAGCGTGGCCGGGGACAGGGGGGCTCAAGAGACCCAGTACTTC. As protein: CSVAGDRGAQETQYF.